This T cell receptor (beta chain) was identified in a study of blood T cell repertoires in COVID-19 (dated by TCRdb to about 2020). For the study in its entirety: Samples from collaborators originated in the United States, Italy and Spain and spanned both the acute and convalescent phases of COVID-19. The material from the prospective study consisted of cDNA or gDNA derived from T cells, B-cell-depleted T cells, or PBMCs. Deeply sampled blood TCRbeta repertoires from subjects exposed to, actively infected with, or recovered from COVID-19 were included in the dataset. A freely available public database, intended as a resource for researchers studying the immune response to SARS-CoV-2, is where the repertoires were released. Samples came from the ongoing ImmuneRACE study (first 160 participants) plus 1,254 subjects from 6 global collaborators. Sample metadata almost always included a de-identified subject ID, COVID-19 status, age in years and sex. HLA class I and class II types, where available, came from metadata supplied by the sample provider rather than from assay-based typing. Overall results and qualifications from the work: The amount of clinical and demographic metadata varied by source and participant and was provided uncurated.

Reading from cysteine to phenylalanine, the CDR3 counts 15 amino acids. Left in the record is the CDR3 DNA by itself, 45 bases read in frame from the first base. V is clipped by 0 bases and J by 1 base, and the sequence between their germline boundaries is 7 bases long. For CDR1 and CDR2, the germline V gene lists SGHDT and YYEEEE. The immunoSEQ Assay, a bias-controlled multiplex PCR, was used to amplify TCRbeta CDR3 regions from genomic DNA. Concerning the study's data processing: Nucleated cell counts per sample were estimated from amplification of reference gene primers within the assay. To quantify the absolute abundance of each unique TCRbeta CDR3 rearrangement, sequence reads were collapsed and filtered. For each sample, productive Simpson clonality was calculated as the square root of Simpson's diversity index across productive rearrangements. This is the immuneACCESS table as TCRdb keeps it, with only in-frame sequences that have V and J called. A part of the clones is gone; compared with another copy, unresolved V genes explain less than half, and the rest is unexplained. That table supplies the V and J calls and clone size; D and trimming were determined from the DNA. The sample table contains 130,000 to 150,000 clones; only one count was recorded for 88% of them. About 1.8% of the sample goes to the ten largest clones.

On this clone: Its specific antigen is unknown. Base-call qualities are not available, and no considerably larger clone is one nucleotide away. Other DNA sequences in this specimen translate into the identical CDR3.

Each collaborating institution followed its own protocols to collect whole blood in K2EDTA tubes. Collaborator samples were shipped for TCRbeta analysis as frozen whole blood, isolated PBMCs, or DNA extracted from either sample type. The receptor was derived from a woman aged 50 to 60 with acute or convalescent COVID-19. The V and J segments used are TRBV5-6 and TRBJ2-2; a weak D assignment points to TRBD1 (5 bases agree). What was sequenced was peripheral blood. CDR3 loop: CASSLGQGNTGELFF. The DNA sequence is as follows: TGTGCCAGCAGCTTGGGTCAGGGGAACACCGGGGAGCTGTTTTTT.